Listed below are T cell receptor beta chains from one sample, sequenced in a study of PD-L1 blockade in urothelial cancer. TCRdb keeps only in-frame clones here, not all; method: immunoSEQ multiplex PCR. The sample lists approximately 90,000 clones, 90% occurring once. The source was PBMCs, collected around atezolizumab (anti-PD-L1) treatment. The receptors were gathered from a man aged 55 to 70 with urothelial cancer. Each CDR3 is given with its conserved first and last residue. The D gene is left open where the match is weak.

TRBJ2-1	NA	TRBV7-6	CASTQGSYNEQFF
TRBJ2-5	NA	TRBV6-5	CASSEGPSWETQYF
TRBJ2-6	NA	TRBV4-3	CASSRDNSGANVLTF
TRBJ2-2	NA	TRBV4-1	CASSLGRGNTGELFF
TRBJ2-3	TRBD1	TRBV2	CASSDRDRVTQYF
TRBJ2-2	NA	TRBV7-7	CASSSSGGALTGELFF
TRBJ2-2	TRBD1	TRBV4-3	CASSQQWADRDTGELFF
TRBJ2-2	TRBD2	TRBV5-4	CASSPLAGVATGELFF
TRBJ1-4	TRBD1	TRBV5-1	CASSLGQGVTNEKLFF
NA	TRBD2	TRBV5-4	CASSLGSGEGEQYF
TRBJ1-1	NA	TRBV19	CASRTGGTEAFF
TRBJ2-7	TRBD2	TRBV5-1	CASSPGTSGGYEQYF
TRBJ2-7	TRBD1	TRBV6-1	CASSEARTGYEQYF
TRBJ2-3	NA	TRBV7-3	CASSLQGQDTQYF
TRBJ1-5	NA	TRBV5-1	CASSLAGGQPQHF
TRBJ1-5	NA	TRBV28	CASTKQGSNQPQHF
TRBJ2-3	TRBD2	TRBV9	CASSVGASGGDTQYF
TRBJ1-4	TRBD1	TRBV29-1	CSVAGQPNEKLFF
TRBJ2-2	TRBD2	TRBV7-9	CASSLARLAGAGELFF
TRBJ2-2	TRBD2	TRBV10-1	CATSAGSNTGELFF
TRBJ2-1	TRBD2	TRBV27	CASSSRTSPRYEQFF
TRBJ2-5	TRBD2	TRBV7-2	CASSLLAGHWETQYF
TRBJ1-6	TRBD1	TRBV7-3	CASSLYVRGQDNSPLHF
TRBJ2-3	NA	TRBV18	CAGREQGKDTQYF
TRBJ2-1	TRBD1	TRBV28	CASRPGQPPGVGEQFF